This TCR beta chain came from a study of cytomegalovirus exposure and HLA in healthy donors. Study at large: Earlier findings included over 90 million unique TCR beta sequences obtained from some 180 million T cells. Whole-study findings and limits: Researchers catalogued over 150 TCR beta chains as cytomegalovirus-associated. Accounts indicate the classifier identified cytomegalovirus status with strong specificity and sensitivity. From TCR beta sequences, most subjects' HLA-A and HLA-B alleles were reportedly predicted accurately.

Only one count was recorded for this clone. Antigen: not known. Losses at the gene ends were 3 bases for V and 3 bases for J; bases not matched to a gene: 9. CDR1 is KGHSH and CDR2 is LQKENI in the germline V gene. This CDR3 contains 16 residues. With 60 Vbeta and 13 Jbeta primers, the PCR was carried out. Sequenced by immunoSEQ multiplex PCR; TCRdb stores in-frame clones only, minus some. The table lists tens of thousands of clones, 70% to 80% of them singletons, with 2.5% to 3.5% in the top ten. The receptor was isolated from a man younger than 30 in good health and CMV-seronegative. The V gene is TRBV18, the J gene TRBJ2-7; 9 bases fit TRBD1. Sequences were obtained from PBMCs. This chain's CDR3 is CASSPLPGQGLYEQYV. The CDR3 coding sequence is TGTGCCAGCTCACCCCTCCCGGGACAGGGTCTCTACGAGCAGTACGTC.